These 2 T cell receptor beta chains originate from one sample sequenced in a study of CD8+CD57+ T cells in acquired aplastic anemia. Profiling of TCR beta VDJ combinations and CDR3 sequences used genomic DNA as template. TCRdb itself ran the reads through MiXCR, one entry per CDR3 protein. The sample lists 100,000 to 120,000 distinct CDR3 sequences, 50% to 65% occurring once. Sequencing input: sorted CD4+, CD8+, or CD8+CD57+ T cells (not recorded which) from PBMCs. The receptors derive from a human donor in good health, serving as a control.

In its sample, this clonotype was seen many times. The V gene is TRBV6-2 or TRBV6-3, the J gene TRBJ2-3; 7 nucleotides agree with TRBD1. The CDR3 is 15 amino acids. Trimming took 4 bases from V and 5 from J; bases not matched to a gene: 9. Germline CDR1 and CDR2: MNHEY and SVGEGT. The CDR3 reads CASSSFDRVVDTQYF. In nucleotides, the CDR3 is TGTGCCAGCAGTTCGTTCGACAGGGTGGTAGATACGCAGTATTTT.

As to this clonotype: A much larger clone lies a single base off, so this may be a read error. The genes are TRBV6-5 and TRBJ2-7, with D possibly TRBD1 on 5 matching bases. The CDR3 length is 14 residues. CDR1 is MNHEY and CDR2 is SVGAGI in the germline V gene. CDR3 coding DNA: TGTGCCAGCAGTTACTCGACGGCCTGGGGCGAGCGGTACTTC. Its protein product is CASSYSTAWGERYF.